These 30 T cell receptor beta chains were sequenced from one sample in a study of blood T cell repertoires in COVID-19. Here immunoSEQ multiplex PCR was the method, and the copy in TCRdb shows in-frame clones only, minus some. Here the sample spans 300,000 to 400,000 clones, around 87% being singletons. Sequences were obtained from peripheral blood. Every receptor here comes from a woman between 45 and 60 years old who had recovered from COVID-19.

The J gene is TRBJ2-3, the V gene TRBV27; 11 bases line up with TRBD2. The CDR3 has 14 amino acids. The V gene's germline CDR1 is MNHEY and CDR2 SMNVEV (reference sequence). J gave up 6 bases and V 2 bases, and 1 base lay outside the gene matches. CDR3 in amino acids: CASSLRTSGDTQYF. For the CDR3, the DNA is TGTGCCAGCAGTTTACGGACTAGCGGGGATACGCAGTATTTT.

The CDR3 protein is CASSVADGSPLHF. CDR3 DNA: TGTGCCAGCAGCGTAGCAGATGGTTCACCCCTCCACTTT. The V and J genes are TRBV9 and TRBJ1-6, with D unclear. The V gene's germline CDR1 is SGDLS and CDR2 YYNGEE. The CDR3 extends over 13 amino acids. The V end lost 0 bases, the J end lost 9 bases, and 7 bases lay between the germline ends.

V usage is TRBV5-6 and J usage is TRBJ2-7; D unclear. The CDR3 spans 14 residues. Trimming pared 3 bases from V and 3 bases from J, leaving 13 bases between. Germline V gene sequence: CDR1 SGHDT, CDR2 YYEEEE. The DNA of the CDR3 is TGTGCCAGCAGCTCCCAACAGCTTTTCTACGAGCAGTACTTC. This encodes CASSSQQLFYEQYF.

V is TRBV3-1 (or the pseudogene TRBV3-2) and J is TRBJ1-2, with TRBD1 matching 9 bases. There are 15 residues in the CDR3. Germline V gene sequence: CDR1 LGHDT, CDR2 YNNKEL (reference sequence). V lost 3 bases to trimming and J lost 5 bases; unmatched junction nucleotides: 7. The CDR3 bases are TGTGCCAGCAGCCAGAGGACAGGGGATAGGTATGGCTACACCTTC. This translates into CASSQRTGDRYGYTF.

The CDR3 region has the DNA TGTGCCAGCTCACTGTGGGACAGAGTCTACGAGCAGTACTTC. It translates to CASSLWDRVYEQYF. V is TRBV18 and J is TRBJ2-7; TRBD1 agrees at 7 bases. The CDR3 extends over 14 amino acids. Unmatched junction bases numbered 6, after V lost 4 bases and J lost 3 bases. The germline V gene encodes CDR1 KGHSH and CDR2 LQKENI.

The CDR3 spells CASSQIRAGEGSPLHF. The CDR3 DNA is TGCGCCAGCAGCCAAATTCGGGCCGGGGAAGGTTCACCCCTCCACTTT. The rearrangement uses TRBV4-1 and TRBJ1-6; D is undetermined. Trimming shortened V by 2 bases and J by 9 bases, and 17 bases separated the two germline ends. CDR1 MGHRA and CDR2 YSYEKL come from the germline V gene. There are 16 residues in the CDR3.

Only one count was recorded for this clone. The J gene is TRBJ2-6, the V gene TRBV5-5, with D uncertain. Germline V gene lookup returns CDR1 SGHKS and CDR2 YYEKEE (reference sequence). Trimming cost V 6 bases and J 0 bases, with 10 bases left between them. The CDR3 is 15 residues long. The CDR3 DNA reads TGTGCCAGCATTCTCGGGTTCTCTGGGGCCAACGTCCTGACTTTC. Translating it yields CASILGFSGANVLTF.

This chain joins TRBV7-2 and TRBJ1-6; perhaps TRBD1 as D (6 bases). The CDR3 is 15 residues long. CDR1 SGHTA and CDR2 FQGNSA come from the germline V gene. V lost 4 bases and J lost 7, with 14 bases in between. The CDR3, as DNA: TGTGCCAGCAGCTCATCCGAAGGGGGAAATTCACCCCTCCACTTT. Translation gives CASSSSEGGNSPLHF.

V and J are TRBV19 and TRBJ1-1; 8 bases match TRBD1. V lost 7 bases to trimming and J lost 4 bases; unmatched junction nucleotides: 8. This CDR3 spans 14 amino acids. Germline values: CDR1 LNHDA, CDR2 SQIVND (reference sequence). DNA for the CDR3: TGTGCCAGTACCCGACAGGGGATAGGCACTGAAGCTTTCTTT. It specifies CASTRQGIGTEAFF. The variable domain in full, completed from reference TRBV19 and TRBJ1-1, reads DGGITQSPKYLFRKEGQNVTLSCEQNLNHDAMYWYRQDPGQGLRLIYYSQIVNDFQKGDIAEGYSVSREKKESFPLTVTSAQKNPTAFYLCASTRQGIGTEAFFGQGTRLTVV.

The chain combines TRBV5-8 with TRBJ2-5; 15 nucleotides align to TRBD2. The CDR3 runs to 16 residues. Germline V CDR1 and CDR2: SGHTS, YDEGEE. V shed 4 bases and J 4 bases; nucleotides not matched to a gene: 5. The CDR3 DNA follows: TGTGCCAGCAGCGGGCGGACTAGCGGGAGGGGAGAGACCCAGTACTTC. This codes for CASSGRTSGRGETQYF.

The chain carries TRBV27 and TRBJ1-2; 7 bases agree with TRBD1. J was trimmed by 7 bases and V by 1 base; bases with no gene match: 3. This CDR3 contains 13 residues. Germline V gene sequence: CDR1 MNHEY, CDR2 SMNVEV (reference sequence). Here the CDR3 reads CASSLYRGSGYTF. As DNA, the CDR3 is TGTGCCAGCAGTTTATACAGGGGAAGTGGCTACACCTTC.

The chain joins TRBV5-6 to TRBJ1-1; perhaps TRBD1 as D (5 bases). Per the germline V gene, CDR1 is SGHDT and CDR2 is YYEEEE. V was clipped by 4 bases and J by 0 bases, with 19 bases between them. This CDR3 spans 17 amino acids. CDR3 amino acids: CASSRTIDRRVNTEAFF. The CDR3, as DNA: TGTGCCAGCAGCCGGACGATTGACAGACGGGTGAACACTGAAGCTTTCTTT.

This chain joins TRBV7-2 and TRBJ2-7, with 8 positions matching TRBD1. Trimming cost V 5 bases and J 1 base; bases outside gene matches: 4. In germline, CDR1 is SGHTA, CDR2 FQGNSA. This CDR3 is built from 14 residues. The CDR3 sequence is CASSPDRVSYEQYF. DNA for the CDR3: TGTGCCAGCAGCCCGGACAGGGTATCCTACGAGCAGTACTTC.

This clone was detected many times. The chain combines TRBV4-3 with TRBJ2-1; D perhaps matches TRBD2 (5 bases). Germline-derived CDR1 and CDR2 are LGHNA and YSLEER. This CDR3 spans 13 amino acids. V was clipped by 4 bases and J by 9 bases, with 13 bases between them. The CDR3 DNA follows: TGCGCCAGCAGCCTTATACTAGAGGCTGAGCAGTTCTTC. Protein sequence: CASSLILEAEQFF.

This sequence joins TRBV4-2 and TRBJ2-7; 7 positions match TRBD2. The J segment lost 2 bases and the V segment lost 0 bases, leaving 4 bases of the junction unmatched. This CDR3 region has 15 residues. Germline V gene data show CDR1 as LGHNA and CDR2 as YNFKEQ. CDR3: CASSQEASGAYEQYF. For the CDR3, the DNA is TGTGCCAGCAGCCAAGAGGCTAGCGGAGCCTACGAGCAGTACTTC.

This clone was picked up a small number of times. The V gene is TRBV11-2, the J gene TRBJ2-7; D uncertain. Germline-derived CDR1 and CDR2 are SGHAT and FQNNGV. The CDR3 totals 13 residues. V was trimmed by 1 base and J by 3 bases, leaving 7 bases between them. CDR3 sequence reads: CASSLVANYEQYF. DNA for the CDR3: TGTGCCAGCAGCTTAGTTGCGAACTACGAGCAGTACTTC.

In regard to this clone: The sample carries other DNA sequences with the same CDR3. The gene calls are TRBV27 and TRBJ1-1; the D gene is possibly TRBD1 (6 bases). The length of the CDR3 is 12 residues. Germline CDR1 reads MNHEY; CDR2 reads SMNVEV (reference sequence). Deletions cut 3 bases from V and 4 bases from J, with 6 bases between. CDR3 nucleotide sequence: TGTGCCAGCAGTTTCAGGGGCACTGAAGCTTTCTTT. Residues: CASSFRGTEAFF.

The rearrangement uses TRBV7-8 and TRBJ2-6, with 10 bases identical to TRBD1. The germline CDR1 and CDR2 sequences are SGHVS and FQNEAQ. The CDR3 extends over 19 amino acids. V dropped 5 bases and J dropped 1; count of bases not matched to a gene: 11. In DNA form, the CDR3 reads TGTGCCAGCAGCCGGAATCCTAGACAGGGGGCGTCTGGGGCCAACGTCCTGACTTTC. Protein: CASSRNPRQGASGANVLTF.

The genes are TRBV29-1 and TRBJ1-1, with TRBD1 matching over 7 bases. This CDR3 contains 14 residues. Trimming removed 3 bases from V and 1 base from J; junction bases left unmatched: 5. Germline CDR1 and CDR2: SQVTM and ANQGSEA. CDR3 residues: CSVEWGQKNTEAFF. The CDR3 DNA is TGCAGCGTTGAGTGGGGACAGAAGAACACTGAAGCTTTCTTT. Together with reference TRBV29-1 and TRBJ1-1, the CDR3 gives the full variable domain: SAVISQKPSRDICQRGTSLTIQCQVDSQVTMMFWYRQQPGQSLTLIATANQGSEATYESGFVIDKFPISRPNLTFSTLTVSNMSPEDSSIYLCSVEWGQKNTEAFFGQGTRLTVV.

The J gene is TRBJ2-7, the V gene TRBV7-2; the D gene is possibly TRBD1 (6 bases). Deletions cut 6 bases from V and 9 bases from J, with 18 bases between. Germline V gene lookup returns CDR1 SGHTA and CDR2 FQGNSA. The CDR3 runs to 13 residues. In DNA form, the CDR3 reads TGTGCCAGCAGGTCACGTACAGGGTTGCGGCAGTACTTC. Protein sequence: CASRSRTGLRQYF.

The rearrangement uses TRBV4-1 and TRBJ2-7, with TRBD2 identical over 12 bases. Germline CDR1 is MGHRA and CDR2 is YSYEKL. The CDR3 spans 16 residues. V lost 2 bases to trimming and J lost 3 bases; unmatched junction nucleotides: 5. CDR3: CASSQTGTSGYYEQYF. As DNA, the CDR3 is TGCGCCAGCAGCCAAACCGGGACTAGCGGGTACTACGAGCAGTACTTC.

The genes are TRBV7-9 and TRBJ1-4; TRBD1 agrees at 7 bases. Germline loops: CDR1 SEHNR, CDR2 FQNEAQ (reference sequence). The CDR3 runs to 15 residues. Trimming took 3 bases from V and 3 from J; bases not matched to a gene: 4. The CDR3 coding sequence is TGTGCCAGCAGCTTCGACAGGGTGTCTAATGAAAAACTGTTTTTT. Its translation is CASSFDRVSNEKLFF.

The CDR3 is CASSPPLGSGTYEQYF. The CDR3 DNA follows: TGTGCCAGTAGTCCACCTCTGGGTAGCGGGACCTACGAGCAGTACTTC. The rearrangement uses TRBV19 and TRBJ2-7; 8 bases match TRBD2. The CDR3 consists of 16 residues. Germline V gene lookup returns CDR1 LNHDA and CDR2 SQIVND (reference sequence). V dropped 5 bases and J dropped 2; count of bases not matched to a gene: 11. Filled out from reference TRBV19 and TRBJ2-7, the complete variable domain reads DGGITQSPKYLFRKEGQNVTLSCEQNLNHDAMYWYRQDPGQGLRLIYYSQIVNDFQKGDIAEGYSVSREKKESFPLTVTSAQKNPTAFYLCASSPPLGSGTYEQYFGPGTRLTVT.

The chain employs TRBV11-2 and TRBJ1-6; D unclear. CDR1 and CDR2 (germline): SGHAT, FQNNGV. Trimming took 4 bases from V and 1 from J, leaving 11 bases between them. The CDR3 length is 16 residues. For the CDR3, the DNA is TGTGCCAGCAGCTCAACCGGGGTGTCCTATAATTCACCCCTCCACTTT. This gives the protein CASSSTGVSYNSPLHF.

The chain combines TRBV28 with TRBJ1-1, with 7 bases aligning to TRBD1. CDR3 size: 14 residues. The germline V gene has CDR1 MDHEN and CDR2 SYDVKM. The J segment lost 1 base and the V segment lost 6 bases, leaving 5 bases of the junction unmatched. The CDR3 DNA follows: TGTGCCAGCAGGCGAAGACAGGGGAACACTGAAGCTTTCTTT. It codes for CASRRRQGNTEAFF.

The chain is built from TRBV28 and TRBJ2-3; 7 bases agree with TRBD2. The CDR3 sequence is 15 residues long. Germline CDR1 and CDR2: MDHEN and SYDVKM. V lost 5 bases, J lost 2 bases, and 7 bases stayed unmatched. CDR3 loop: CASSRIAGNTDTQYF. The DNA of the CDR3 is TGTGCCAGCAGTCGCATAGCGGGCAACACAGATACGCAGTATTTT.

V gene TRBV28 combines with J gene TRBJ2-2, with D hard to call. V dropped 7 bases and J dropped 1 base, with 7 bases sitting between them. The CDR3 totals 13 residues. Germline V CDR1 and CDR2: MDHEN, SYDVKM. For the CDR3, the DNA is TGTGCCAGCACGAGAGGGAACACCGGGGAGCTGTTTTTT. Translated: CASTRGNTGELFF.

This rearrangement joins TRBV6-2 or TRBV6-3 to TRBJ1-1; D unresolved. CDR1 MNHEY and CDR2 SVGEGT come from the germline V gene. The CDR3 sequence is 12 residues long. V was cut by 3 bases and J by 5 bases, with 7 bases left in between. The CDR3 region is CASSYARTEAFF. The CDR3 coding sequence is TGTGCCAGCAGTTATGCCAGGACTGAAGCTTTCTTT.

Many counts were recorded for this clone. This rearrangement joins TRBV27 to TRBJ2-3, with D perhaps TRBD2 (6 bases). The germline gives CDR1 MNHEY, CDR2 SMNVEV (reference sequence). The CDR3 sequence is 13 residues long. Trimming removed 2 bases at V and 5 bases at J, with 8 bases between. The CDR3: CASSLLGGDTQYF. The CDR3 DNA is TGTGCCAGCAGTTTACTGGGGGGAGATACGCAGTATTTT.

The rearrangement links TRBV4-2 to TRBJ2-1, with 8 positions matching TRBD2. This CDR3 is 14 amino acids long. Germline V lookup: CDR1 LGHNA, CDR2 YNFKEQ. Trimming cost V 3 bases and J 10 bases; bases outside gene matches: 8. The CDR3 nucleotides read TGTGCCAGCAGCCAGATAGCGGGGTACAGGGAGCAGTTCTTC. Translation: CASSQIAGYREQFF.